The entry below gives a single TCR beta chain sequence along with its context. The antigen remains unidentified. The data derive from a study of identifying expanded T cells in peripheral blood. Study-wide results and limits: About 1.2 clones differed between technical replicates, versus around 15 and 19 over time. Across healthy donors, higher total template counts meant significantly greater approximately two-week count variance.

This CDR3 spans 15 amino acids. The germline V gene has CDR1 MNHNS and CDR2 SASEGT. V was pared by 2 bases and J by 1 base, with 9 bases between. The repertoire was sequenced with immunoSEQ multiplex PCR; TCRdb's copy has only in-frame clones and lacks some. The sample lists tens of thousands of clones, approximately 88% occurring once. Sequenced input: blood. The rearrangement links TRBV6-1 to TRBJ1-3; D gene unclear. The receptor comes from a person aged 18 to 70 in good health. CDR3 region: CASSEYRGSGNTIYF. The DNA of the CDR3 is TGTGCCAGCAGTGAATATAGAGGGTCTGGAAACACCATATATTTT.